Each of the 2 T cell receptor beta chains below was sequenced from the same sample in a study of T-cell reconstitution after alpha-beta-depleted transplantation in children. Library preparation (for TCRbeta) was performed with unique molecular identifiers. TCRdb processed the PCR reads anew with MiXCR; each CDR3 protein has one entry. This table holds 700,000 or so distinct CDR3 sequences, around 14% found once. Sequenced here: PBMCs, sampled before TCRalphabeta/CD19-depleted stem cell transplant. All receptors come from a girl aged 2 to 10 with congenital amegakaryocytic thrombocytopenia, due to receive a stem cell transplant.

As concerns this clonotype: A much bigger clone sits one base away, suggesting this may be a read error. The V and J genes are TRBV5-6 and TRBJ2-3, with D maybe TRBD1 (5 bases). Trimming stripped 4 bases from V and 5 bases from J, with 20 bases between. Germline CDR1 SGHDT, CDR2 YYEEEE. The CDR3 covers 16 residues. CDR3 amino acids: CASSKLTVLGRDTQYF. The CDR3 DNA reads TGTGCCAGCAGCAAACTGACAGTTCTCGGCAGAGATACGCAGTATTTT. Complete variable domain (other parts from reference TRBV5-6 and TRBJ2-3): DAGVTQSPTHLIKTRGQQVTLRCSPKSGHDTVSWYQQALGQGPQFIFQYYEEEERQRGNFPDRFSGHQFPNYSSELNVNALLLGDSALYLCASSKLTVLGRDTQYFGPGTRLTVL.

The J gene is TRBJ2-3, the V gene TRBV6-5, with 8 bases identical to TRBD2. CDR1 and CDR2 (germline): MNHEY, SVGAGI. This CDR3 is built from 16 residues. J was trimmed by 0 bases and V by 2 bases; bases with no gene match: 4. In nucleotides, the CDR3 is TGTGCCAGCAGTTACCCGAAGCGGGAGAGCACAGATACGCAGTATTTT. Protein: CASSYPKRESTDTQYF.